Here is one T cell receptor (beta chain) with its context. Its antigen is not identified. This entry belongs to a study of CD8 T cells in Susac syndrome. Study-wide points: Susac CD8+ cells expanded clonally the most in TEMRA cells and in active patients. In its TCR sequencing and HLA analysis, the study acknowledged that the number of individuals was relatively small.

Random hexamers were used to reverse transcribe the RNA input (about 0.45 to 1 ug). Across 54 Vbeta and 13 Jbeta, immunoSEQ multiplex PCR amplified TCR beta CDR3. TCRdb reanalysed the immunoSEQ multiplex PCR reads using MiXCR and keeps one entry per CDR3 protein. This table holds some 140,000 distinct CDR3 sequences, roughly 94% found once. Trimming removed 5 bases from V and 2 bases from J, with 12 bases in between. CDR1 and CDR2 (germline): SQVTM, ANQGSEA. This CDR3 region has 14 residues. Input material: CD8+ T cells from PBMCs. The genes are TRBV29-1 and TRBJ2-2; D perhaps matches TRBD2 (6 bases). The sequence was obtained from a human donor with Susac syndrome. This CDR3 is CSVPTGTNTGELFF. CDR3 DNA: TGCAGCGTTCCAACGGGGACTAACACCGGGGAGCTGTTTTTT.